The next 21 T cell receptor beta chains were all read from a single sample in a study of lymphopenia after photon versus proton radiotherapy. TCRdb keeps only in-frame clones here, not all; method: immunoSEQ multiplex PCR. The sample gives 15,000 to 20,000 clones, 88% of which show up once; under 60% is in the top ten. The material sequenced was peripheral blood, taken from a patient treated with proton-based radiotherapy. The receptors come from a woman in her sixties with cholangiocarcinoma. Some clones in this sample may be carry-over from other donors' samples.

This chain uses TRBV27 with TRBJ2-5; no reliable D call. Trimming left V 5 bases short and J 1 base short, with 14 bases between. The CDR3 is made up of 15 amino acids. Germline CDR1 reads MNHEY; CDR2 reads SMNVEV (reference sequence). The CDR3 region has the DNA TGTGCCAGCAGTACCAACTGGCAAGTCCAAGAGACCCAGTACTTC. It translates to CASSTNWQVQETQYF.

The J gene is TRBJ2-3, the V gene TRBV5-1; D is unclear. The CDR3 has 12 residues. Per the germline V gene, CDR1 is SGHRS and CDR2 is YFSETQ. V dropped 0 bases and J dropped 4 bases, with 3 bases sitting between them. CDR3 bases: TGCGCCAGCAGCTTGGCCGCAGATACGCAGTATTTT. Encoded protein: CASSLAADTQYF.

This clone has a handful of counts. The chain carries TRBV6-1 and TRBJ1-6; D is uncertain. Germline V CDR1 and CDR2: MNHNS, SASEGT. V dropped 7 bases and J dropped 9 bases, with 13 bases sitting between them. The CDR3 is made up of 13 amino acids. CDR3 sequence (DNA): TGTGCCAGCACCCAGGAGGGTGGTTCACCCCTCCACTTT. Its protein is CASTQEGGSPLHF.

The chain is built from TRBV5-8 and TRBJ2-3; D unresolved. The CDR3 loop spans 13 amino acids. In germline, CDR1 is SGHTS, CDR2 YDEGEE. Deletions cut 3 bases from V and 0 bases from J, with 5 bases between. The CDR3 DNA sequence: TGTGCCAGCAGCTCGTCTAGCACAGATACGCAGTATTTT. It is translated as CASSSSSTDTQYF.

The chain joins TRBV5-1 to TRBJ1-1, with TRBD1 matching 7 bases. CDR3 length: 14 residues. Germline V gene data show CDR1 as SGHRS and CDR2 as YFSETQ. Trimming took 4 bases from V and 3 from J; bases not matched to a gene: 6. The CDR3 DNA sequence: TGCGCCAGCAGCCCCACAGGGGTATACACTGAAGCTTTCTTT. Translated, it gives CASSPTGVYTEAFF. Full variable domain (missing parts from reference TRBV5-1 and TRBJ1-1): KAGVTQTPRYLIKTRGQQVTLSCSPISGHRSVSWYQQTPGQGLQFLFEYFSETQRNKGNFPGRFSGRQFSNSRSEMNVSTLELGDSALYLCASSPTGVYTEAFFGQGTRLTVV.

Written as DNA, the CDR3 is TGCAGCGTCTCGGAGGGGCTGAACTATGGCTACACCTTC. Amino acid sequence: CSVSEGLNYGYTF. The chain employs TRBV29-1 and TRBJ1-2; D perhaps matches TRBD1 (5 bases). This CDR3 comprises 13 residues. V was clipped by 6 bases and J by 2 bases, with 13 bases between them. Germline-derived CDR1 and CDR2 are SQVTM and ANQGSEA. Using reference TRBV29-1 and TRBJ1-2 for the parts outside the CDR3, the full variable domain is SAVISQKPSRDICQRGTSLTIQCQVDSQVTMMFWYRQQPGQSLTLIATANQGSEATYESGFVIDKFPISRPNLTFSTLTVSNMSPEDSSIYLCSVSEGLNYGYTFGSGTRLTVV.

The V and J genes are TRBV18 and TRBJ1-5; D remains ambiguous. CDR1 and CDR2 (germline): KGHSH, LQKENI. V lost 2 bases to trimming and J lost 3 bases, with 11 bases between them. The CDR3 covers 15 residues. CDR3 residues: CASSPGGWNNQPQHF. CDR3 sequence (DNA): TGTGCCAGCTCACCAGGAGGGTGGAACAATCAGCCCCAGCATTTT.

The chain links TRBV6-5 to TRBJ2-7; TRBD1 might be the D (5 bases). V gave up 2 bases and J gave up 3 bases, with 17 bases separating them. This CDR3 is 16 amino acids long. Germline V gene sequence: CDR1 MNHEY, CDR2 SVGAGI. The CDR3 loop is CASSYDNYGAGYEQYF. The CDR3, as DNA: TGTGCCAGCAGTTACGATAATTATGGGGCAGGCTACGAGCAGTACTTC.

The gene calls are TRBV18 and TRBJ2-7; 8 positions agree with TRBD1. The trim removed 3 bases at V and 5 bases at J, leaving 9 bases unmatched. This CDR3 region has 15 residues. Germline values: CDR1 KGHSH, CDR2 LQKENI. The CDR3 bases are TGTGCCAGCTCACCTTCTTTGACAGGGGTCCACGAGCAGTACTTC. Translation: CASSPSLTGVHEQYF.

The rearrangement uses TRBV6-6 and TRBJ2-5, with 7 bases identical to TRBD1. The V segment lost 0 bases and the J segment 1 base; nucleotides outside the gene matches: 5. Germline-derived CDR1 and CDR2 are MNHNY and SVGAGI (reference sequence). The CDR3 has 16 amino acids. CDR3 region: CASSYSGTETQETQYF. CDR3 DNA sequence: TGTGCCAGCAGTTACTCCGGGACAGAAACCCAAGAGACCCAGTACTTC.

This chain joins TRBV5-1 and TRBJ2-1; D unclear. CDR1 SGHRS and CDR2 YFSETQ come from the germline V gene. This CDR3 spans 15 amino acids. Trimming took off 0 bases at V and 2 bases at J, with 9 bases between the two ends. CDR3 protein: CASSLAHVAYNEQFF. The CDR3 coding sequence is TGCGCCAGCAGCTTGGCTCATGTCGCCTACAATGAGCAGTTCTTC.

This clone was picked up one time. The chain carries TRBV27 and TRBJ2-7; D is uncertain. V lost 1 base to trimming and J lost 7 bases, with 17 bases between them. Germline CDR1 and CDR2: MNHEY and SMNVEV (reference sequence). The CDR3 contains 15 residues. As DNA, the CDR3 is TGTGCCAGCAGTTTATATAGCAGCCCCGCTAGGGAGCAGTACTTC. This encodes CASSLYSSPAREQYF.

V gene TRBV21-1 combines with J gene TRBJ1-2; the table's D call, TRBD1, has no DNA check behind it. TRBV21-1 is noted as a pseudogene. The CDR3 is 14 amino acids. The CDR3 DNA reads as TGTGCCAGCAGCCCACAGGGGGCTGGATATGGCTACACCTTC. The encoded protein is CASSPQGAGYGYTF.

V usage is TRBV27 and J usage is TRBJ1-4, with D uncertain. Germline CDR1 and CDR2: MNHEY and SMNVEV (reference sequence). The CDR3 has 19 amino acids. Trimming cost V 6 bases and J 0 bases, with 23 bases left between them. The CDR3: CASSRRFATAAATNEKLFF. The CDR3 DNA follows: TGTGCCAGCAGCCGACGCTTTGCGACGGCAGCTGCAACTAATGAAAAACTGTTTTTT.

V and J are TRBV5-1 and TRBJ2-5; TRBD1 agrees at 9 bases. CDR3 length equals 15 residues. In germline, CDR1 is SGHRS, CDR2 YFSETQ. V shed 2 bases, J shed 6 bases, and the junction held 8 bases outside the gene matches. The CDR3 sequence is CASSLPGQGQQTQYF. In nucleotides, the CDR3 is TGCGCCAGCAGCTTACCGGGACAGGGTCAACAGACCCAGTACTTC.

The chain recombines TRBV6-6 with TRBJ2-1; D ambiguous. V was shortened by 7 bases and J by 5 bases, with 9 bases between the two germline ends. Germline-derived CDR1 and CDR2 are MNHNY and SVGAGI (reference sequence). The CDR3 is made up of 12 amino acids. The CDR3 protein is CASMKGNNEQFF. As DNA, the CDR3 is TGTGCCAGCATGAAGGGAAACAATGAGCAGTTCTTC.

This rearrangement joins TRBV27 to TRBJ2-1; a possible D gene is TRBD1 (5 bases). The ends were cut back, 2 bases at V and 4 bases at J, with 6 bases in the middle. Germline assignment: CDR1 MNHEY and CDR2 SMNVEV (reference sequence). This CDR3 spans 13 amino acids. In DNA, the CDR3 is TGTGCCAGCAGTTTAAACAGGTACAATGAGCAGTTCTTC. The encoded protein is CASSLNRYNEQFF.

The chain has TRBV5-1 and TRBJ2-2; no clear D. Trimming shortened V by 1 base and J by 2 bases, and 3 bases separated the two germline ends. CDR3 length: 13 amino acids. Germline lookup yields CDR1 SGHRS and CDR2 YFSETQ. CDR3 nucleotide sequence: TGCGCCAGCAGCTTGTATAACACCGGGGAGCTGTTTTTT. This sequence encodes CASSLYNTGELFF.

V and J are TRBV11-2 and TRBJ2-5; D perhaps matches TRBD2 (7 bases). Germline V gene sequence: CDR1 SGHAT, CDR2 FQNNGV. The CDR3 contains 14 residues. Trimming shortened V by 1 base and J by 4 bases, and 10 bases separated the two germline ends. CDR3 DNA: TGTGCCAGCAGCTTAGGCGGGGGCAGAGAGACCCAGTACTTC. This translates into CASSLGGGRETQYF. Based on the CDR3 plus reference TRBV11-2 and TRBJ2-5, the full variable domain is EAGVAQSPRYKIIEKRQSVAFWCNPISGHATLYWYQQILGQGPKLLIQFQNNGVVDDSQLPKDRFSAERLKGVDSTLKIQPAKLEDSAVYLCASSLGGGRETQYFGPGTRLLVL.

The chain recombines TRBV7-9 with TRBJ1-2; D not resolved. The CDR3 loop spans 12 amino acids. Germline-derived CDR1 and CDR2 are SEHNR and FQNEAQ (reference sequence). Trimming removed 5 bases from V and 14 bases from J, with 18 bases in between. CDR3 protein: CASSPFPRGKTF. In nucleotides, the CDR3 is TGTGCCAGCAGCCCATTCCCCCGGGGTAAGACCTTC.

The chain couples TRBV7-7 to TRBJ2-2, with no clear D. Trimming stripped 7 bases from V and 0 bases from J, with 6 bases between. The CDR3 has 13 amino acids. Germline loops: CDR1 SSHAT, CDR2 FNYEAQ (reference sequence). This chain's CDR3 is CASTSANTGELFF. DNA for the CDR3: TGTGCCAGCACAAGCGCGAACACCGGGGAGCTGTTTTTT.